Listed below are T cell receptor beta chains from one sample, sequenced in a study of shared clonotypes between healthy human individuals. TCRdb's copy holds only in-frame clones and misses some; the assay was immunoSEQ multiplex PCR. The sample holds about 700,000 clones, roughly nine tenths seen once. The source material was naive CD8+ T cells sorted from blood. All receptors derive from a man aged 25-40 years in good health. Both conserved end residues are part of each CDR3. D genes are given only for firm matches. Size values are once, few and many counts, or a class for expanded clones, and some rows have none.

D	size	J	V	CDR3	DNA
.	.	TRBJ2-1	TRBV7-9	CASGSGRDEQFF	TGTGCCAGCGGTTCGGGGCGGGATGAGCAGTTCTTC
TRBD1	.	TRBJ1-1	TRBV27	CASSPTGTEAEAFF	TGTGCCAGCAGTCCAACCGGGACAGAGGCCGAAGCTTTCTTT
.	few	TRBJ1-2	TRBV19	CASRSPLGYGYTF	TGTGCCAGTAGATCCCCCCTGGGCTATGGCTACACCTTC
.	.	TRBJ2-7	TRBV19	CASSLSGTEAYEQYF	TGTGCCAGTAGTTTGTCCGGGACGGAAGCCTACGAGCAGTACTTC
.	.	TRBJ2-5	TRBV4-1	CASSQANRQETQYF	TGCGCCAGCAGCCAAGCAAACCGACAAGAGACCCAGTACTTC
.	.	TRBJ1-5	TRBV5-5	CASTPIPLQGDSNQPQHF	TGTGCCAGCACCCCCATTCCATTACAGGGCGATAGCAATCAGCCCCAGCATTTT
TRBD2	.	TRBJ2-1	TRBV15	CATSRGDTLGLAGRNEQFF	TGTGCCACCAGCAGAGGTGACACCTTGGGACTAGCGGGGAGAAATGAGCAGTTCTTC
TRBD2	.	TRBJ2-7	TRBV11-2	CASSLIGTSGMYEQYF	TGTGCCAGCAGCTTAATCGGGACTAGCGGGATGTACGAGCAGTACTTC
.	.	TRBJ2-7	TRBV11-2	CASSRTGRYEQYF	TGTGCCAGCAGCCGGACTGGAAGGTACGAGCAGTACTTC
.	.	TRBJ2-7	TRBV5-8	CASSLTATYEQYF	TGTGCCAGCAGCTTGACGGCGACCTACGAGCAGTACTTC
TRBD1	.	TRBJ2-1	TRBV27	CASSTDRGPSYNEQFF	TGTGCCAGCAGTACCGACAGGGGACCATCCTACAATGAGCAGTTCTTC
.	.	TRBJ2-6	TRBV7-8	CASSLPSRGLSSGANVLTF	TGTGCCAGCAGCTTACCCTCGAGAGGCCTAAGCTCTGGGGCCAACGTCCTGACTTTC
.	.	TRBJ2-7	TRBV6-1	CASSEALPLGGRRMDTSYEQYF	TGTGCCAGCAGTGAAGCGCTCCCACTCGGGGGCAGGAGGATGGACACCTCCTACGAGCAGTACTTC
.	.	TRBJ2-7	TRBV5-5	CASSPDFSHEQYF	TGTGCCAGCAGCCCGGACTTTTCCCACGAGCAGTACTTC
.	.	TRBJ1-4	TRBV7-8	CASSLAAGPILNEKLFF	TGTGCCAGCAGCTTAGCGGCAGGCCCCATACTTAATGAAAAACTGTTTTTT
TRBD2	once	TRBJ2-7	TRBV27	CASSFASGYEQYF	TGTGCCAGCAGTTTCGCTAGCGGCTACGAGCAGTACTTC
.	.	TRBJ1-1	TRBV19	CASSISQNTEAFF	TGTGCCAGTAGTATAAGTCAGAACACTGAAGCTTTCTTT